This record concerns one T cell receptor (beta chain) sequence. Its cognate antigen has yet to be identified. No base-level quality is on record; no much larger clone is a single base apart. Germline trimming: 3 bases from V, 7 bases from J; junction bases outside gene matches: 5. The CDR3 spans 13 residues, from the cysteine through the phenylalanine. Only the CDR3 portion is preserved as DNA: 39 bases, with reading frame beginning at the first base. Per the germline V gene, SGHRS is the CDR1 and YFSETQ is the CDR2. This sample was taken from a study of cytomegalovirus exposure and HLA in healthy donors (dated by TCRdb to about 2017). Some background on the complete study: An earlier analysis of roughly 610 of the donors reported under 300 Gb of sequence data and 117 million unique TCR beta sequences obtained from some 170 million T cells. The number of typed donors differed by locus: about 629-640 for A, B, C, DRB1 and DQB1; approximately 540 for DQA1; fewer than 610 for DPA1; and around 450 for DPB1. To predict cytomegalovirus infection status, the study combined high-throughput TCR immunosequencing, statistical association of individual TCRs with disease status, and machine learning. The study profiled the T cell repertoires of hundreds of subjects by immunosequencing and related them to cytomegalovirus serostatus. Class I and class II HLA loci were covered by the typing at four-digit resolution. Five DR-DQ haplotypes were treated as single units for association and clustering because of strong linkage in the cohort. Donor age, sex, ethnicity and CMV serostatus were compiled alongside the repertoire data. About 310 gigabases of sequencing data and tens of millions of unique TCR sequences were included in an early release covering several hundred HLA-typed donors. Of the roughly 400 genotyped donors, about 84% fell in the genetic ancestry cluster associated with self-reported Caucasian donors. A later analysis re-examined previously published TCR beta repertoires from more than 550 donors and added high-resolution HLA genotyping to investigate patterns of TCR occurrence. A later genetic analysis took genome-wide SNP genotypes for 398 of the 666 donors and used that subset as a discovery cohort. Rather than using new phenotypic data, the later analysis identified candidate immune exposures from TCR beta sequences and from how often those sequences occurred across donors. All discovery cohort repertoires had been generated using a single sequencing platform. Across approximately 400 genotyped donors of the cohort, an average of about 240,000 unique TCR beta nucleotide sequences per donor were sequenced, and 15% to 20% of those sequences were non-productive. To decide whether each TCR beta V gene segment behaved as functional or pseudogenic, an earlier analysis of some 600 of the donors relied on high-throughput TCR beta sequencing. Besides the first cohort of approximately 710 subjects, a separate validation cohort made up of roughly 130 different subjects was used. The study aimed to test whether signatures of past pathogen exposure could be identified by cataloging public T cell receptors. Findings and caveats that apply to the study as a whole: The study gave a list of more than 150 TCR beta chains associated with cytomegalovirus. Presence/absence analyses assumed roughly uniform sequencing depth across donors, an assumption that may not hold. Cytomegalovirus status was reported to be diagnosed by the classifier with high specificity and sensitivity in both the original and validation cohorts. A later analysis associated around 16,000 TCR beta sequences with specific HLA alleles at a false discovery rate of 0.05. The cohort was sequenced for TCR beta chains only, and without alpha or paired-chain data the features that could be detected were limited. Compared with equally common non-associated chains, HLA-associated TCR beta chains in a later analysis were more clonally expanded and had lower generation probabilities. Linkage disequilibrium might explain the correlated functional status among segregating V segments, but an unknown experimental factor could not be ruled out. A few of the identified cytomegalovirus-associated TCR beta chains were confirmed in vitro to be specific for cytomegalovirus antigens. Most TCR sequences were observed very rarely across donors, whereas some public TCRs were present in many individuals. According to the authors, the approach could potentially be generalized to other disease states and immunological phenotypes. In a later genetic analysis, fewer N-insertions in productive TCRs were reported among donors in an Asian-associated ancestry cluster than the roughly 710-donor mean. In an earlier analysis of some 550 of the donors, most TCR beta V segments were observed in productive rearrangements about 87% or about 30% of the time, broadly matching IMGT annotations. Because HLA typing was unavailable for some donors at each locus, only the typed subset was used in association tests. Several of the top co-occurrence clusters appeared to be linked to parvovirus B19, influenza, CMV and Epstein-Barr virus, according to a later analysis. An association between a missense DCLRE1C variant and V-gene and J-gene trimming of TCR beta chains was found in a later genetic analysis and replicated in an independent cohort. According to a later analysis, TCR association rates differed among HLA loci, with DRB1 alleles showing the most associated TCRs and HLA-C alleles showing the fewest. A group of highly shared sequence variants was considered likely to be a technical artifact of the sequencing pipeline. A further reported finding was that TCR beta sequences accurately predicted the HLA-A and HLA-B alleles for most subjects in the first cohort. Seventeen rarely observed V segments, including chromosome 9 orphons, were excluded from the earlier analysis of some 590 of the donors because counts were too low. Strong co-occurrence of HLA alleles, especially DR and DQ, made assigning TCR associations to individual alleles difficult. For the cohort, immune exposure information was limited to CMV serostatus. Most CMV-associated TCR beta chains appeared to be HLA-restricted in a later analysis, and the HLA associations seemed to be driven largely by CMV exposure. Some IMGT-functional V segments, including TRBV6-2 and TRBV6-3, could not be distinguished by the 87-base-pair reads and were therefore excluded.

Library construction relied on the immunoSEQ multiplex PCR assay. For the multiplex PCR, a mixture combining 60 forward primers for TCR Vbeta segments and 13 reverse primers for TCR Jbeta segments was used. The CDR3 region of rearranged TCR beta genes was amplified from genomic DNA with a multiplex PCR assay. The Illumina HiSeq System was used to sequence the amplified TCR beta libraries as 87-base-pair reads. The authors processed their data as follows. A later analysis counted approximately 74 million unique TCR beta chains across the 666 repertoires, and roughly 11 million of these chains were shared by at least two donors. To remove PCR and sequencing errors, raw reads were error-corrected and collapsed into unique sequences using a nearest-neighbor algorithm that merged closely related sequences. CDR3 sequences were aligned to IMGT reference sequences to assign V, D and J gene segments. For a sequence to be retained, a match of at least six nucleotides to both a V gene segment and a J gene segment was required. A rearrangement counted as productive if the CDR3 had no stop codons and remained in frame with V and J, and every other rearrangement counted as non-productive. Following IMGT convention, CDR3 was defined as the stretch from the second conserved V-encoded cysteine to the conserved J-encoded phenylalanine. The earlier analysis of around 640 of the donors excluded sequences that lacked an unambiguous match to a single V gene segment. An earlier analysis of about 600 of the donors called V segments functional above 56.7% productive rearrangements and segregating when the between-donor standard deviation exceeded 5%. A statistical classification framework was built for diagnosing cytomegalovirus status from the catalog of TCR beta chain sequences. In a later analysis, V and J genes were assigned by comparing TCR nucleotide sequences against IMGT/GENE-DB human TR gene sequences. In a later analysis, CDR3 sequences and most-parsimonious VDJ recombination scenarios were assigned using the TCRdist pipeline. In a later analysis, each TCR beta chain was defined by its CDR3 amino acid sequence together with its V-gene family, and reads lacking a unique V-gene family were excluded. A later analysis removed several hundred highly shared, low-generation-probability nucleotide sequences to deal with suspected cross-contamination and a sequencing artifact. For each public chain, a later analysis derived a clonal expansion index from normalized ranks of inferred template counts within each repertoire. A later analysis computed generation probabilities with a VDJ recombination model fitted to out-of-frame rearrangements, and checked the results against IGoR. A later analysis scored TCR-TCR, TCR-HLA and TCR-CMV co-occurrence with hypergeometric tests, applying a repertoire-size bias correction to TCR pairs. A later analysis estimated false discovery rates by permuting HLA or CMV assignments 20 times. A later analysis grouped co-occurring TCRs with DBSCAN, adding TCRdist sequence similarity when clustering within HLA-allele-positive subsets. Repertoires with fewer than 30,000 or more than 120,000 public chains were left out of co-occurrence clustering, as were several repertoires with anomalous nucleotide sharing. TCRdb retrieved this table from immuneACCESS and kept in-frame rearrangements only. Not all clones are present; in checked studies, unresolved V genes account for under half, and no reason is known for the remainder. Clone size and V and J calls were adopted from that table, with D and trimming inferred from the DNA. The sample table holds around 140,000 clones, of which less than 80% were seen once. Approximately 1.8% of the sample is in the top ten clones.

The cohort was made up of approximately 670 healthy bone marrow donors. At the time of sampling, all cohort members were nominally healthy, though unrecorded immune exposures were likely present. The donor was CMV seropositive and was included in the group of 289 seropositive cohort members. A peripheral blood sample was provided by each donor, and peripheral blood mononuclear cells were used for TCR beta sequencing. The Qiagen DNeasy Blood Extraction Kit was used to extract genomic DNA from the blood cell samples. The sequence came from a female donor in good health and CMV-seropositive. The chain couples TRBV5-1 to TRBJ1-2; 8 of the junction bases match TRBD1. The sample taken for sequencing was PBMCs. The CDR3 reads CASSSTGEGGYTF. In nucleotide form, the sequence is TGCGCCAGCAGCTCGACAGGGGAGGGTGGCTACACCTTC.